This is a list of T cell receptor beta chains from one sample in a study of blood T cell repertoires in COVID-19. Generated by immunoSEQ multiplex PCR, the TCRdb table keeps only in-frame clones and is missing some. The sample contains about 170,000 clones, around 80% of which appear only once. The sequenced sample was peripheral blood. These receptors all stem from a woman older than 75 with acute or convalescent COVID-19. Each CDR3 is given with its conserved first and last residue. The D gene is left open where the match is weak. The listing skips clone size in some rows; elsewhere it reads once, few, many or a size class.

len: 16; j_gene: TRBJ2-2; d_gene: NA; abundance: NA; v_gene: TRBV7-8; CDR3nt: TGTGCCAGCAGCTTAGAACTAGGGGGTTTCGCCGGGGAGCTGTTTTTT; CDR3aa: CASSLELGGFAGELFF
len: 14; j_gene: TRBJ1-3; d_gene: NA; abundance: NA; v_gene: TRBV12-5; CDR3nt: TGTGCTAGTGCTCCGGGACTCTCTGGAAACACCATATATTTT; CDR3aa: CASAPGLSGNTIYF
len: 17; j_gene: TRBJ1-1; d_gene: NA; abundance: NA; v_gene: TRBV7-2; CDR3nt: TGTGCCAGCAGCCGGTCTCCCAGGGCGGCCTTGAACACTGAAGCTTTCTTT; CDR3aa: CASSRSPRAALNTEAFF
len: 14; j_gene: TRBJ1-1; d_gene: TRBD1; abundance: NA; v_gene: TRBV5-8; CDR3nt: TGTGCCAGCAGGCCACGGGACAGGGCGGTGAGGCCTTTCTTT; CDR3aa: CASRPRDRAVRPFF
len: 14; j_gene: TRBJ1-3; d_gene: NA; abundance: once; v_gene: TRBV11-3; CDR3nt: TGTGCCAGCAGCATGGACAACTCTGGAAACACCATATATTTT; CDR3aa: CASSMDNSGNTIYF
len: 14; j_gene: TRBJ1-6; d_gene: TRBD1; abundance: NA; v_gene: TRBV6-5; CDR3nt: TGTGCCAGCAGGGTCCAGGGGGATAATTCACCCCTCCACTTT; CDR3aa: CASRVQGDNSPLHF
len: 13; j_gene: TRBJ1-4; d_gene: NA; abundance: NA; v_gene: TRBV7-2; CDR3nt: TGTGCCAGCAGCTTGGAAGAGGGTGAAAAACTGTTTTTT; CDR3aa: CASSLEEGEKLFF
len: 15; j_gene: TRBJ2-3; d_gene: NA; abundance: NA; v_gene: TRBV5-4; CDR3nt: TGTGCCAGCAGCTCCCCCAGAGGGGACTTGGATACGCAGTATTTT; CDR3aa: CASSSPRGDLDTQYF
len: 15; j_gene: TRBJ2-2; d_gene: TRBD1; abundance: NA; v_gene: TRBV11-3; CDR3nt: TGTGCCAGCAGCATCGGGGACAGTTACACCGGGGAGCTGTTTTTT; CDR3aa: CASSIGDSYTGELFF
len: 16; j_gene: TRBJ2-5; d_gene: TRBD1; abundance: NA; v_gene: TRBV5-5; CDR3nt: TGTGCCAGCAGCTTGGAGGGGTGGACAGGGCGAGAGACCCAGTACTTC; CDR3aa: CASSLEGWTGRETQYF
len: 12; j_gene: TRBJ2-7; d_gene: TRBD1; abundance: NA; v_gene: TRBV7-2; CDR3nt: TGTGCCAGCAGCGGGGACAGCGTAAGGCAGTACTTC; CDR3aa: CASSGDSVRQYF
len: 11; j_gene: TRBJ2-7; d_gene: NA; abundance: NA; v_gene: TRBV27; CDR3nt: TGTGCCAGCAGATCCCTCTACGAGCAGTACTTC; CDR3aa: CASRSLYEQYF
len: 14; j_gene: TRBJ2-2; d_gene: TRBD1; abundance: NA; v_gene: TRBV19; CDR3nt: TGTGCCACGAGCGACAGGGGTAACACCGGGGAGCTGTTTTTT; CDR3aa: CATSDRGNTGELFF
len: 14; j_gene: TRBJ2-2; d_gene: NA; abundance: NA; v_gene: TRBV6-4; CDR3nt: TGTGCCAGCAGTGCTGAAGTCAACATCGGGGAGCTGTTTTTT; CDR3aa: CASSAEVNIGELFF
len: 10; j_gene: TRBJ2-1; d_gene: NA; abundance: once; v_gene: TRBV3-1/TRBV3-2; CDR3nt: TGTGCCACCCGTTACAATGAGCAGTTCTTC; CDR3aa: CATRYNEQFF
len: 16; j_gene: TRBJ1-3; d_gene: NA; abundance: NA; v_gene: TRBV7-7; CDR3nt: TGTGCCAGCAGCTTAGGCGGGGGCCTTTCTGGAAACACCATATATTTT; CDR3aa: CASSLGGGLSGNTIYF
len: 14; j_gene: TRBJ2-7; d_gene: TRBD1; abundance: few; v_gene: TRBV7-9; CDR3nt: TGTGCCAGCAGCCGGAGACAGGGGTTCAACGAGCAGTACTTC; CDR3aa: CASSRRQGFNEQYF
len: 14; j_gene: TRBJ2-7; d_gene: NA; abundance: NA; v_gene: TRBV7-9; CDR3nt: TGTGCCAGCAGCGCTTCCTCCATTACGGGGGAGCAGTACTTC; CDR3aa: CASSASSITGEQYF
len: 15; j_gene: TRBJ1-2; d_gene: NA; abundance: NA; v_gene: TRBV6-6; CDR3nt: TGTGCCAGCAGTTACCTTTTGGAGGGAGCCTATGGCTACACCTTC; CDR3aa: CASSYLLEGAYGYTF
len: 11; j_gene: TRBJ2-7; d_gene: NA; abundance: NA; v_gene: TRBV2; CDR3nt: TGTGCCAGCAGTGCTAGTAACGAGCAGTACTTC; CDR3aa: CASSASNEQYF
len: 14; j_gene: TRBJ1-1; d_gene: TRBD1; abundance: NA; v_gene: TRBV30; CDR3nt: TGTGCCTGGAGTGCGACAGGGGGTTGGACTGAAGCTTTCTTT; CDR3aa: CAWSATGGWTEAFF
len: 13; j_gene: TRBJ2-7; d_gene: NA; abundance: NA; v_gene: TRBV29-1; CDR3nt: TGCAGCGTCGTGGGGCAGGGTCTTGGCGAGCAGTACTTC; CDR3aa: CSVVGQGLGEQYF
len: 15; j_gene: TRBJ2-5; d_gene: TRBD2; abundance: NA; v_gene: TRBV5-1; CDR3nt: TGCGCCAGCAGCTTGTCCAGCGGGAGCTTAGAGACCCAGTACTTC; CDR3aa: CASSLSSGSLETQYF
len: 14; j_gene: TRBJ1-2; d_gene: TRBD1; abundance: few; v_gene: TRBV29-1; CDR3nt: TGCAGCGTTGGAGACAGTCAGGGGGCCTATGGCTACACCTTC; CDR3aa: CSVGDSQGAYGYTF
len: 14; j_gene: TRBJ2-3; d_gene: NA; abundance: NA; v_gene: TRBV5-1; CDR3nt: TGCGCCAGCAGCTTGGCTACCGAGCCAGATACGCAGTATTTT; CDR3aa: CASSLATEPDTQYF
len: 15; j_gene: TRBJ2-5; d_gene: NA; abundance: NA; v_gene: TRBV7-6; CDR3nt: TGTGCCAGCAGCTTACCACCGAGGGGGCAAGAGACCCAGTACTTC; CDR3aa: CASSLPPRGQETQYF
len: 15; j_gene: TRBJ2-1; d_gene: TRBD1; abundance: NA; v_gene: TRBV30; CDR3nt: TGTGCCTGGAACCAGGGGGCGAGGTTGACGAATGAGCAGTTCTTC; CDR3aa: CAWNQGARLTNEQFF
len: 16; j_gene: TRBJ2-3; d_gene: TRBD2; abundance: NA; v_gene: TRBV25-1; CDR3nt: TGTGCCAGCAGTGAATTCGGGGGGGCTCTCCGTGATACGCAGTATTTT; CDR3aa: CASSEFGGALRDTQYF
len: 15; j_gene: TRBJ2-4; d_gene: NA; abundance: NA; v_gene: TRBV6-5; CDR3nt: TGTGCCAGCAGTTCTCGAGAGCTAGCCAAAAACATTCAGTACTTC; CDR3aa: CASSSRELAKNIQYF